This entry is about one T cell receptor beta chain. Its antigen remains unidentified. Relative to the germline gene, one junction end is altered; a read error may explain this. PCR employed 60 Vbeta and 13 Jbeta primers. The protocol was immunoSEQ multiplex PCR, while the TCRdb copy is restricted to in-frame clones and leaves out a portion. Of some 170,000 clones detected, 81% appear once; the ten largest clones hold under 2%. The CDR3 consists of 12 residues. Germline lookup yields CDR1 SEHNR and CDR2 FQNEAQ (reference sequence). This entry is derived from a study of cytomegalovirus exposure and HLA in healthy donors. Donors consisted of healthy bone marrow donors. Notes on the study in general: A few V segments could not be told apart, such as TRBV6-2 and TRBV6-3, and were left out. TCR beta V segments were, for the most part, productive about 87% or about 30% of the time in an earlier analysis.

The receptor comes from a woman in her late teens or twenties in good health and CMV-seronegative. The specimen was PBMCs. The rearrangement uses TRBV7-9 and TRBJ1-1; D not resolved. The chain's CDR3 is CSSSLAPHEAFF. The CDR3 DNA reads TGTTCCAGCAGCTTGGCCCCACATGAAGCTTTCTTT. Full variable domain (remainder filled in from reference TRBV7-9 and TRBJ1-1): DTGVSQNPRHKITKRGQNVTFRCDPISEHNRLYWYRQTLGQGPEFLTYFQNEAQLEKSRLLSDRFSAERPKGSFSTLEIQRTEQGDSAMYLCSSSLAPHEAFFGQGTRLTVV.